The 24 T cell receptor beta chains in this list originate from one sample, sequenced in a study of blood T cell repertoires in COVID-19. The repertoire was sequenced with immunoSEQ multiplex PCR; TCRdb's copy has only in-frame clones and lacks some. The top ten clones hold approximately 4.5% of a sample with about 400,000 clones, around 88% of them seen once. The sequenced material came from peripheral blood. These receptors were obtained from a woman under 40 with acute or convalescent COVID-19.

The rearrangement uses TRBV28 and TRBJ2-7, with a tentative D call TRBD1 (6 bases). CDR1 is MDHEN, CDR2 SYDVKM, per germline. The CDR3 totals 17 residues. The germline V and J ends were trimmed by 2 bases and 4 bases, with 21 bases remaining between them. The CDR3 nucleotides are TGTGCCAGCAGTTTACTATTTACAGGGCCATCAATTTACGAGCAGTACTTC. Amino acid sequence: CASSLLFTGPSIYEQYF.

V gene TRBV6-5 combines with J gene TRBJ2-2; D is unclear. Germline-derived CDR1 and CDR2 are MNHEY and SVGAGI. The CDR3 contains 15 residues. The V end lost 0 bases, the J end lost 3 bases, and 8 bases lay between the germline ends. This CDR3 reads CASSYSTQYTGELFF. For the CDR3, the DNA is TGTGCCAGCAGTTACTCGACTCAGTACACCGGGGAGCTGTTTTTT.

This clone was observed a handful of times. The chain carries TRBV5-1 and TRBJ1-6, with D maybe TRBD1 (5 bases). The CDR3 loop spans 15 amino acids. CDR1 is SGHRS and CDR2 is YFSETQ in the germline V gene. V was cut by 3 bases and J by 5 bases, with 12 bases left in between. The CDR3 sequence is CASSYGTGDNSPLHF. DNA for the CDR3: TGCGCCAGCAGCTACGGGACTGGAGATAATTCACCCCTCCACTTT.

The chain combines TRBV19 with TRBJ1-1; D is unclear. This CDR3 spans 13 amino acids. V was clipped by 3 bases and J by 3 bases, with 8 bases between them. Germline CDR1 LNHDA, CDR2 SQIVND (reference sequence). CDR3 DNA sequence: TGTGCCAGTAGTATCAGGCGGGACACTGAAGCTTTCTTT. Translation: CASSIRRDTEAFF.

This clone occurred once. The gene calls are TRBV4-2 and TRBJ1-1, with TRBD1 as a possible D gene (6 bases). CDR1 LGHNA and CDR2 YNFKEQ come from the germline V gene. This CDR3 comprises 14 residues. Between the trimmed V and J ends, which lost 0 bases and 6 bases, there was a span of 11 bases. This CDR3 reads CASSQEQGQAEAFF. In DNA form, the CDR3 reads TGTGCCAGCAGCCAAGAACAGGGACAAGCTGAAGCTTTCTTT.

The gene calls are TRBV5-4 and TRBJ2-7; 9 nucleotides agree with TRBD1. From germline, CDR1 is SGHNT and CDR2 YYREEE (reference sequence). The trim removed 2 bases at V and 5 bases at J, leaving 8 bases unmatched. The CDR3 is made up of 15 amino acids. Here the CDR3 DNA reads TGTGCCAGCAGCTTTGGGACAGGGTCTGAAAACGAGCAGTACTTC. Translating it yields CASSFGTGSENEQYF.

The genes are TRBV19 and TRBJ2-2, with 9 nucleotides matching TRBD2. Germline CDR1 and CDR2: LNHDA and SQIVND (reference sequence). This CDR3 spans 16 amino acids. The V segment lost 5 bases and the J segment 5 bases; nucleotides outside the gene matches: 9. The CDR3, as DNA: TGTGCCAGTAGTCTGCTTGCGGGGGGGCTAACCGGGGAGCTGTTTTTT. Its translation: CASSLLAGGLTGELFF.

This clone has only one observation. The chain has TRBV6-5 and TRBJ1-1; possibly TRBD1 for D (5 bases). Trimming took 2 bases from V and 6 from J, leaving 13 bases between them. CDR3 size: 14 residues. The germline gives CDR1 MNHEY, CDR2 SVGAGI. As DNA, the CDR3 is TGTGCCAGCAGTTACGGGGAATGGACACCTGAAGCTTTCTTT. Translated, it gives CASSYGEWTPEAFF.

The rearrangement joins TRBV5-1 to TRBJ1-1; D not certain. V shed 4 bases and J shed 1 base, with 5 bases lying between them. Germline V gene data show CDR1 as SGHRS and CDR2 as YFSETQ. This CDR3 comprises 12 residues. CDR3 coding DNA: TGCGCCAGCAGCGGCCAGAACACTGAAGCTTTCTTT. The encoded protein is CASSGQNTEAFF.

The gene calls are TRBV14 and TRBJ2-5; no clear D gene. The CDR3 is made up of 16 amino acids. V was clipped by 0 bases and J by 0 bases, with 11 bases between them. Germline V gives CDR1 SGHDN, CDR2 FVKESK. The CDR3 sequence is CASSQDSRLYQETQYF. The CDR3 nucleotides read TGTGCCAGCAGCCAAGACTCGAGGCTGTACCAAGAGACCCAGTACTTC. Looking up the rest from reference TRBV14 and TRBJ2-5 gives the full variable domain: EAGVTQFPSHSVIEKGQTVTLRCDPISGHDNLYWYRRVMGKEIKFLLHFVKESKQDESGMPNNRFLAERTGGTYSTLKVQPAELEDSGVYFCASSQDSRLYQETQYFGPGTRLLVL.

The chain combines TRBV5-5 with TRBJ2-2, with 7 bases aligning to TRBD2. Trimming took 4 bases from V and 8 from J; bases not matched to a gene: 17. This CDR3 spans 17 amino acids. Germline values: CDR1 SGHKS, CDR2 YYEKEE (reference sequence). The CDR3 protein is CASSHRLAIYPTGELFF. Written as DNA, the CDR3 is TGTGCCAGCAGCCATCGACTAGCTATCTACCCAACGGGGGAGCTGTTTTTT.

The chain uses TRBV25-1 and TRBJ1-2, with unresolved D. Germline V gene data show CDR1 as MGHDK and CDR2 as SYGVNS. The CDR3 covers 13 residues. V lost 1 base, J lost 6 bases, and 9 bases lay in between. CDR3 coding DNA: TGTGCCAGCAGTGAATGGCGGCAGAATGGCTACACCTTC. The encoded protein is CASSEWRQNGYTF.

This chain connects TRBV3-1 (or the pseudogene TRBV3-2) to TRBJ2-5; D unresolved. The CDR3 is 14 amino acids. The V gene's germline CDR1 is LGHDT and CDR2 YNNKEL (reference sequence). V was cut by 1 base and J by 5 bases, with 11 bases left in between. The CDR3 sequence: CASSQGHNMETQYF. CDR3 bases: TGTGCCAGCAGCCAAGGACATAATATGGAGACCCAGTACTTC.

A word on this clone: Other DNA sequences in the same sample also yield this CDR3. The chain recombines TRBV24-1 with TRBJ1-2, with D perhaps matching TRBD1 (5 bases). In germline, CDR1 is KGHDR, CDR2 SFDVKD. This CDR3 region has 15 residues. V was cut by 4 bases and J by 2 bases, with 13 bases left in between. The CDR3 DNA follows: TGTGCCACCAGTGACCCTGACAGAGGAAACTATGGCTACACCTTC. Translated: CATSDPDRGNYGYTF.

The table lists this clone with a few counts. The chain couples TRBV18 to TRBJ1-1; 9 bases fit TRBD1. Germline CDR1 is KGHSH and CDR2 is LQKENI. With 3 bases clipped from V and 11 bases from J, the junction kept 7 bases outside the gene matches. The CDR3 loop spans 13 amino acids. In nucleotides, the CDR3 is TGTGCCAGCTCACCCGGGACAGGGTTTATGGCTTTCTTT. Translated, it gives CASSPGTGFMAFF.

The sample holds one count of this clone. This chain joins TRBV9 and TRBJ2-1; 7 nucleotides agree with TRBD1. This CDR3 is built from 15 residues. Germline CDR1 SGDLS, CDR2 YYNGEE. Trimming at V came to 3 bases and at J to 4 bases, leaving 7 bases not matched to a gene. CDR3 bases: TGTGCCAGCAGCGCCCGTTTGGGACAGTACAATGAGCAGTTCTTC. Protein: CASSARLGQYNEQFF.

The gene calls are TRBV6-5 and TRBJ1-2, with D hard to call. The germline V gene has CDR1 MNHEY and CDR2 SVGAGI. Trimming took off 6 bases at V and 0 bases at J, with 5 bases between the two ends. This CDR3 comprises 12 residues. The CDR3 protein is CASRWPNYGYTF. The CDR3 bases are TGTGCCAGCAGGTGGCCTAACTATGGCTACACCTTC.

The chain recombines TRBV3-1 (or the pseudogene TRBV3-2) with TRBJ2-2; D is perhaps TRBD1 (6 bases). This CDR3 is built from 14 residues. V was shortened by 7 bases and J by 5 bases, with 14 bases between the two germline ends. Germline-derived CDR1 and CDR2 are LGHDT and YNNKEL (reference sequence). CDR3 amino acids: CASTHSDRTGELFF. As DNA, the CDR3 is TGTGCCAGCACCCACTCTGACAGGACCGGGGAGCTGTTTTTT.

This chain connects TRBV28 to TRBJ2-1; weak D call: TRBD2 (5 bases). V was pared by 5 bases and J by 2 bases, with 19 bases between. Germline lookup yields CDR1 MDHEN and CDR2 SYDVKM. The CDR3 length is 17 residues. In DNA, the CDR3 is TGTGCCAGCAGTCGGGCCCCCGGGGAGAGAACCTACAATGAGCAGTTCTTC. This gives the protein CASSRAPGERTYNEQFF.

The chain joins TRBV4-1 to TRBJ2-5; TRBD2 aligns across 12 bases. Losses at the gene ends were 3 bases for V and 6 bases for J; bases not matched to a gene: 5. CDR3 length equals 15 residues. From germline, CDR1 is MGHRA and CDR2 YSYEKL. The CDR3 spells CASSHRLAGEQTQYF. The CDR3 nucleotides read TGCGCCAGCAGCCATCGACTAGCGGGGGAGCAGACCCAGTACTTC.

The genes are TRBV10-1 and TRBJ1-5; TRBD1 matches 8 bases. The germline CDR1 and CDR2 sequences are WNHNN and SYGVQD (reference sequence). CDR3 length equals 17 residues. Trimming removed 4 bases from V and 0 bases from J; junction bases left unmatched: 8. The CDR3 loop is CASSVIQGEYSNQPQHF. The CDR3 DNA reads as TGCGCCAGCAGTGTCATACAGGGGGAGTATAGCAATCAGCCCCAGCATTTT.

This clone has a single count. The chain is built from TRBV11-2 and TRBJ2-3; no reliable D call. Germline V gene data show CDR1 as SGHAT and CDR2 as FQNNGV. The CDR3 has 13 amino acids. V gave up 0 bases and J gave up 5 bases, with 6 bases separating them. In DNA, the CDR3 is TGTGCCAGCAGCTTAGAAGTGCGAGATACGCAGTATTTT. Translation: CASSLEVRDTQYF.

The chain recombines TRBV4-1 with TRBJ1-1, with a possible D match to TRBD1 (6 bases). Germline values: CDR1 MGHRA, CDR2 YSYEKL. The CDR3 loop spans 15 amino acids. Trimming pared 6 bases from V and 1 base from J, leaving 15 bases between. CDR3 DNA: TGCGCCAGCAGACAGGGAGCCGCGCAGAACACTGAAGCTTTCTTT. The encoded protein is CASRQGAAQNTEAFF.

The chain recombines TRBV5-1 with TRBJ2-5; 13 bases are shared with TRBD2. V was clipped by 2 bases and J by 4 bases; unmatched bases: 8. The CDR3 consists of 17 residues. The germline V gene has CDR1 SGHRS and CDR2 YFSETQ. The CDR3 sequence: CASSFLPRLAGGETQYF. The CDR3 coding sequence is TGCGCCAGCAGCTTCTTACCTCGACTAGCGGGGGGAGAGACCCAGTACTTC.